The present T cell receptor beta chain was sequenced within a study of blood T cell repertoires in COVID-19. For the study at large: Italy, Spain and the United States were the sources of the convalescent and acute COVID-19 samples. In each case, the material was cDNA or gDNA derived from T cells, B-cell-depleted T cells, or PBMCs.

The junction had 16 bases not matched to a gene; V was cut back by 2 bases and J by 7 bases. Germline lookup yields CDR1 MDHEN and CDR2 SYDVKM. CDR3 size: 17 residues. Per the original methods: Amplification with reference gene primers provided the estimates of nucleated cell counts. Here immunoSEQ multiplex PCR was the method, and the copy in TCRdb shows in-frame clones only, minus some. V and J calls and clone size are copied from that table; D and trimming were computed from the DNA. The sample comprises approximately 220,000 clones, approximately 81% of which are singletons, and 10% rests with the top ten. This clone was seen more than once but under ten times.

The chain is built from TRBV28 and TRBJ2-7; TRBD2 aligns across 8 bases. This receptor was taken from a woman of 80 years or more with acute or convalescent COVID-19. The specimen sequenced was peripheral blood. The CDR3 sequence: CASSLAAWREDLLEQYF. For the CDR3, the DNA is TGTGCCAGCAGTTTAGCGGCGTGGCGGGAGGACTTATTAGAGCAGTACTTC.